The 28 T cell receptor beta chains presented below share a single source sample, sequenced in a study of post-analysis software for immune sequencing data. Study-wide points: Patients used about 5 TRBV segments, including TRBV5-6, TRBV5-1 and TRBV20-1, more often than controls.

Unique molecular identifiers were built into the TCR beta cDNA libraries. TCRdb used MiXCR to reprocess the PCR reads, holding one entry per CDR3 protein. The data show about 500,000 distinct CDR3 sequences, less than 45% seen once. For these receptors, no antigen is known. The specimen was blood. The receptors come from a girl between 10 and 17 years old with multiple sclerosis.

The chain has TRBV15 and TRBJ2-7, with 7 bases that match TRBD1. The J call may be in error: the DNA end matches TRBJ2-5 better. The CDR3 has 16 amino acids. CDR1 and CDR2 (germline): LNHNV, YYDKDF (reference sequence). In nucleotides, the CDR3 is TGTGCCACCAGCAGTCCCGGGACAGCCCCTCGAGAGACCCAGTACTTC. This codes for CATSSPGTAPRETQYF.

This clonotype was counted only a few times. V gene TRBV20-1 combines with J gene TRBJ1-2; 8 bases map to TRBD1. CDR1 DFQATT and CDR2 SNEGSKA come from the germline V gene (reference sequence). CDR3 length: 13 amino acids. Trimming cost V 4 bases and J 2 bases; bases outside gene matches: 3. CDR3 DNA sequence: TGCAGTGCTAACAGGGGGTACAACTATGGCTACACCTTC. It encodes CSANRGYNYGYTF.

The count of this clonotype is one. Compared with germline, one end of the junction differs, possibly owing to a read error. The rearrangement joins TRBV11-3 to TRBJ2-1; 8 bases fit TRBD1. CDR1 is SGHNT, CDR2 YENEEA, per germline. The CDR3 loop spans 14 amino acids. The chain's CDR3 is CAGSSRDRYEKQFF. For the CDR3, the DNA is TGTGCCGGCAGCTCCCGGGACAGGTACGAGAAGCAGTTCTTC.

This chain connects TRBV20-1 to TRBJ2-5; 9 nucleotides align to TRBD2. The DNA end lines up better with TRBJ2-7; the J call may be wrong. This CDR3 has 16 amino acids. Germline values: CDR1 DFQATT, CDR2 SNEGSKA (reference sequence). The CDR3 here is CSARDSRKLTSGEQYF. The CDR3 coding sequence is TGCAGTGCTAGAGATTCGCGTAAATTGACTAGCGGCGAGCAGTACTTC.

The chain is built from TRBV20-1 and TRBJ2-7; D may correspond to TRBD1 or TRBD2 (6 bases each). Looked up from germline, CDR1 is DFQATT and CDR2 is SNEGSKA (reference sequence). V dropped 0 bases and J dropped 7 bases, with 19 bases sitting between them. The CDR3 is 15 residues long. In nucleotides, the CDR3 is TGCAGTGCTAGAGATACGGGCCAGGGGACTTGGGAGCAGTACTTC. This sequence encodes CSARDTGQGTWEQYF.

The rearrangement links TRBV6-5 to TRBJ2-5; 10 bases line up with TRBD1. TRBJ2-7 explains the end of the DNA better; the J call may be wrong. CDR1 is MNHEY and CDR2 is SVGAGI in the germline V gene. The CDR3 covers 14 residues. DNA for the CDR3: TGTGCCAGCAGTCGGGACAGGGGAACCTACGAGCAGTACTTC. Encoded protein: CASSRDRGTYEQYF.

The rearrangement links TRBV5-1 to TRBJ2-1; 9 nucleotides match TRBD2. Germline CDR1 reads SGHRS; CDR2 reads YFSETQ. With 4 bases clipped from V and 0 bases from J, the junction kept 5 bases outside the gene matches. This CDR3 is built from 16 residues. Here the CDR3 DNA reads TGCGCCAGCAGCGGGTCTAGCGGGGCCTCCTACAATGAGCAGTTCTTC. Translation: CASSGSSGASYNEQFF. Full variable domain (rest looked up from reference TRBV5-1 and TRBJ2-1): KAGVTQTPRYLIKTRGQQVTLSCSPISGHRSVSWYQQTPGQGLQFLFEYFSETQRNKGNFPGRFSGRQFSNSRSEMNVSTLELGDSALYLCASSGSSGASYNEQFFGPGTRLTVL.

The CDR3 loop reads CASSQALAGLVSYEQYF. The CDR3 region has the DNA TGCGCCAGCAGCCAAGCCCTAGCGGGGCTGGTTTCCTACGAGCAGTACTTC. The V call is TRBV4-3, the J call TRBJ2-7; TRBD2 agrees at 9 bases. Germline V CDR1 and CDR2: LGHNA, YSLEER. The CDR3 has 17 amino acids. The V gene end was trimmed by 1 base and the J gene end by 1 base; junction bases not matched to a gene: 8.

The chain's CDR3 is CASSRGLAGGFASYEQYF. DNA of the CDR3: TGTGCCAGCAGCCGAGGACTAGCGGGAGGTTTCGCTTCCTACGAGCAGTACTTC. V is TRBV3-1 and J is TRBJ2-7; 14 nucleotides line up with TRBD2. The CDR3 has 18 residues. V was clipped by 4 bases and J by 1 base; unmatched bases: 9. CDR1 and CDR2 from the germline V gene are LGHDT and YNNKEL (reference sequence).

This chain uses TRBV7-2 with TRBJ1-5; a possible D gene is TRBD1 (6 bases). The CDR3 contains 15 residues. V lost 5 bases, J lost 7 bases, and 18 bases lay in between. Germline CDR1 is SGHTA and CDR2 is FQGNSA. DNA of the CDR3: TGTGCCAGCAGCCCAGATCCGGGGGCTGGCCAGCCCCAGCATTTT. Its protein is CASSPDPGAGQPQHF.

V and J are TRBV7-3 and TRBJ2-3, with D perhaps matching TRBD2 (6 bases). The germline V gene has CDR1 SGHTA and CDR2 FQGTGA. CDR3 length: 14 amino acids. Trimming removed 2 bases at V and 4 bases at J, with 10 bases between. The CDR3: CASSLDGSSDTQYF. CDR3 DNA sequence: TGTGCCAGCAGCTTAGACGGGAGTTCAGATACGCAGTATTTT.

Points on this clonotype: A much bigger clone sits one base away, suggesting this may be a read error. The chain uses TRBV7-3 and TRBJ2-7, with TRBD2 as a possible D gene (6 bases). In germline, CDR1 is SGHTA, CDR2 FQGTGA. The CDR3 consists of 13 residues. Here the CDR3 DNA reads TGTGCCAGCAGCTTCGGGAGCTCCCACGAGCAGTACTTC. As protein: CASSFGSSHEQYF.

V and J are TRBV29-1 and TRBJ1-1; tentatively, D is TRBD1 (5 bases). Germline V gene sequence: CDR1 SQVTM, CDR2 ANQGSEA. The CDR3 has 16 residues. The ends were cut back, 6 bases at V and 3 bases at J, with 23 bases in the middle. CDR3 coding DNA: TGCAGCGTCGACCCCACAGGAGATTCAGGGTACACTGAAGCTTTCTTT. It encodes CSVDPTGDSGYTEAFF.

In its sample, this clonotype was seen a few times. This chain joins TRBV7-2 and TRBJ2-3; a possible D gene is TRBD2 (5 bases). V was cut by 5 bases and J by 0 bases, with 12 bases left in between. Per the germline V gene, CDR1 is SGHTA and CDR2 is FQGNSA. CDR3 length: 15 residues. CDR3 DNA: TGTGCCAGCAGCGAGGGCGCACCAAGCACAGATACGCAGTATTTT. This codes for CASSEGAPSTDTQYF.

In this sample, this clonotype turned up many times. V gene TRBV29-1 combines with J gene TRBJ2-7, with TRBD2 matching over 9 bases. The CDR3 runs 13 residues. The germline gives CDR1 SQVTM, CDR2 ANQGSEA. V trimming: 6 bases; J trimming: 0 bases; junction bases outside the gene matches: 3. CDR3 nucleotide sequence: TGCAGCGTAGGGACTAGCCTCTCCTACGAGCAGTACTTC. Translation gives CSVGTSLSYEQYF.

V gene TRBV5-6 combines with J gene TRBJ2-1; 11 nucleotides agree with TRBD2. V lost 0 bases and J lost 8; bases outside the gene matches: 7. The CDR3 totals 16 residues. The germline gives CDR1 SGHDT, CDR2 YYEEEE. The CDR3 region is CASSLGLAGGVDEQFF. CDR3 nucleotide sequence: TGTGCCAGCAGCTTGGGCCTAGCGGGAGGTGTGGATGAGCAGTTCTTC.

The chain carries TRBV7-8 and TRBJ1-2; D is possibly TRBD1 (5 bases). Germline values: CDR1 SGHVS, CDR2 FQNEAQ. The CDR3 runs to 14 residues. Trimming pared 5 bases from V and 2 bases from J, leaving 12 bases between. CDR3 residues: CASSPRDPNYGYTF. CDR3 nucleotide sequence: TGTGCCAGCAGCCCTCGGGACCCAAACTATGGCTACACCTTC.

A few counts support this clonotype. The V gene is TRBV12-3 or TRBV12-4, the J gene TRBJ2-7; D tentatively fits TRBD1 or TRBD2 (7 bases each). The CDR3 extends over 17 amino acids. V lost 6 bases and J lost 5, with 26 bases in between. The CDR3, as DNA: TGTGCCAGCAGCCGAGTACGCAGCGACAGGGAGGGAAACGAGCAGTACTTC. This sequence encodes CASSRVRSDREGNEQYF.

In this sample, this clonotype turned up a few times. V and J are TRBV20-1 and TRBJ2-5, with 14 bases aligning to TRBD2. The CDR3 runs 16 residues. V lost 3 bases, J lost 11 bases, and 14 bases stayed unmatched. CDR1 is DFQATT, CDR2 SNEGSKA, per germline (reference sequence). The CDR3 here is CSASARLAGGPDEQYF. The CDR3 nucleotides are TGCAGTGCTAGCGCTAGACTAGCGGGAGGGCCGGATGAGCAGTACTTC.

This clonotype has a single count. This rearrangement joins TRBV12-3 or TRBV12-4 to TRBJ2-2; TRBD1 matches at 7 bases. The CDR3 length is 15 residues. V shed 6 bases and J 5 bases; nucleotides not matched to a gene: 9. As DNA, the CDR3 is TGTGCCAGCAGACCGACAGGGTCCGAGACCGGGGAGCTGTTTTTT. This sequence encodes CASRPTGSETGELFF.

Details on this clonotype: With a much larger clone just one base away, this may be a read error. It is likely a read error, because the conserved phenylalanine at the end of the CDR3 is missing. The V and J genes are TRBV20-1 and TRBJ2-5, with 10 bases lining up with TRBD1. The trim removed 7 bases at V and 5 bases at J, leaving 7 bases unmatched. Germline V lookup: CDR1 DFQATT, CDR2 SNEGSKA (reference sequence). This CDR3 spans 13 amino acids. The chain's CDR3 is CSVRSDRGETQYY. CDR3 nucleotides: TGCAGTGTTCGCTCGGACAGGGGGGAGACCCAGTACTAC.

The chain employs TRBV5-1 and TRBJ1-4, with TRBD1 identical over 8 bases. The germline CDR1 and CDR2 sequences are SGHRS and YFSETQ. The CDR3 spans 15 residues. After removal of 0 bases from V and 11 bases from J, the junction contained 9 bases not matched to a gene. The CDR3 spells CASSLGDQGQEKLFF. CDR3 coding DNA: TGCGCCAGCAGCTTGGGGGACCAGGGACAGGAGAAACTGTTTTTT.

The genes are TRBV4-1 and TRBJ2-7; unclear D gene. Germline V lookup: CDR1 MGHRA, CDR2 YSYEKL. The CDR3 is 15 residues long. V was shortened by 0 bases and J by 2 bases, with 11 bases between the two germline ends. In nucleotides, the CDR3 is TGCGCCAGCAGCCAAGAAGGGAACGGCGCCTACGAGCAGTACTTC. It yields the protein CASSQEGNGAYEQYF.

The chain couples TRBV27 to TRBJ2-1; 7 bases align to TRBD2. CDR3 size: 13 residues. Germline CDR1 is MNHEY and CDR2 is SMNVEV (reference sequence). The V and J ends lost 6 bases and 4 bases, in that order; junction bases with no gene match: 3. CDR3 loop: CASSGRRYNEQFF. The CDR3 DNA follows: TGTGCCAGCAGCGGGAGGAGGTACAATGAGCAGTTCTTC.

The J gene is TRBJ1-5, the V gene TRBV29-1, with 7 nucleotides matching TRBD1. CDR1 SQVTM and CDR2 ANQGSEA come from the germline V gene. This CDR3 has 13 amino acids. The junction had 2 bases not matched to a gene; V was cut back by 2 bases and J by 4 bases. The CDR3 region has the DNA TGCAGCGTTGAACCCAGGGGGAATCAGCCCCAGCATTTT. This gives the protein CSVEPRGNQPQHF. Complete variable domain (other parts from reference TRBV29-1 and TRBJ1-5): SAVISQKPSRDICQRGTSLTIQCQVDSQVTMMFWYRQQPGQSLTLIATANQGSEATYESGFVIDKFPISRPNLTFSTLTVSNMSPEDSSIYLCSVEPRGNQPQHFGDGTRLSIL.

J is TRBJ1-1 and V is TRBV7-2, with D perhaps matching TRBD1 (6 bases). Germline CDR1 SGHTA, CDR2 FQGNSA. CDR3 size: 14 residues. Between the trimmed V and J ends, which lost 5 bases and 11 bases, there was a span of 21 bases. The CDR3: CASSPPSGAGWAFF. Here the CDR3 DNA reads TGTGCCAGCAGCCCTCCTTCGGGGGCGGGTTGGGCTTTCTTT.

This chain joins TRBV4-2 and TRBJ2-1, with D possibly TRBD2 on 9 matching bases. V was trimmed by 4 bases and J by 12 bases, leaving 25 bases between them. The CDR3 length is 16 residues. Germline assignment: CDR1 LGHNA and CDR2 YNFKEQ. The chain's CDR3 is CASSPTGASGAIGQFF. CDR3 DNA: TGTGCCAGCAGCCCGACAGGGGCTAGCGGGGCCATAGGGCAGTTCTTC.

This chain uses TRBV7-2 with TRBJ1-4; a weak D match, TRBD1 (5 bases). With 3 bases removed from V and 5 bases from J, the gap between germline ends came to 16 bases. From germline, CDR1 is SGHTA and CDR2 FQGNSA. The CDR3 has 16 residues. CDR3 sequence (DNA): TGTGCCAGCAGCTTGAGTAGCGGGACGGCAAATGAAAAACTGTTTTTT. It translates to CASSLSSGTANEKLFF.